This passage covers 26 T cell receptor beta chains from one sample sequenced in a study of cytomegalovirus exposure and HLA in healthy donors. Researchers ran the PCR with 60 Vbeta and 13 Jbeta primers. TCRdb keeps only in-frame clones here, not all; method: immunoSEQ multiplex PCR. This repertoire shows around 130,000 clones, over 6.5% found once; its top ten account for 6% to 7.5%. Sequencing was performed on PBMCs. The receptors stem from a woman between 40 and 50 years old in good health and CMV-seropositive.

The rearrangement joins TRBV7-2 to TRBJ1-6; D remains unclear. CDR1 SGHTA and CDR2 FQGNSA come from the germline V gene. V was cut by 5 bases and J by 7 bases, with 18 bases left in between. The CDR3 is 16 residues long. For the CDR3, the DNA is TGTGCCAGCAGCCTGTACGGAGGCCAATTCAATTCACCCCTCCACTTT. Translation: CASSLYGGQFNSPLHF.

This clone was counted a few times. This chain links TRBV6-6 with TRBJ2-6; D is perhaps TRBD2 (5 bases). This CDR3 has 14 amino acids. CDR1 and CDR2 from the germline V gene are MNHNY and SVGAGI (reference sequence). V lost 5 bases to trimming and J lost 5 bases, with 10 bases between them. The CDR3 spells CASSHGLRANVLTF. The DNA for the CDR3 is TGTGCCAGCAGTCACGGACTGAGGGCCAACGTCCTGACTTTC.

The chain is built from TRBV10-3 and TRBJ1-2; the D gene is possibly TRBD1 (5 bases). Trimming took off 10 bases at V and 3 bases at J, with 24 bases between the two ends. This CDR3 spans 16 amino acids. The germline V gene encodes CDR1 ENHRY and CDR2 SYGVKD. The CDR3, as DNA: TGTGCCACTACGATTTTCGTCGGGGGGACGGACTATGGCTACACCTTC. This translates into CATTIFVGGTDYGYTF.

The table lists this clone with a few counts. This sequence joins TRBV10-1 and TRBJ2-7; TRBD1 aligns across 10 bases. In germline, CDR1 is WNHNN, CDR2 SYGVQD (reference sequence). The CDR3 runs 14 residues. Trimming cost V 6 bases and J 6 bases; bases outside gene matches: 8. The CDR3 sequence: CASSTGTGALEQYF. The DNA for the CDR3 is TGCGCCAGCAGCACCGGGACAGGGGCTCTCGAGCAGTACTTC.

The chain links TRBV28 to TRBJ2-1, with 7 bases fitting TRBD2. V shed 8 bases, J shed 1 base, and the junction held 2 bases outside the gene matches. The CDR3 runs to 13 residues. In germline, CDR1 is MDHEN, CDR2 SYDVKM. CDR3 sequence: CASGGGSYNEQFF. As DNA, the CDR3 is TGTGCCAGCGGGGGGGGGTCCTACAATGAGCAGTTCTTC.

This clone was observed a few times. The CDR3 DNA reads as TGTGCCAGCAAAGGACTAGCGGGCACAGATACGCAGTATTTT. Amino acid sequence: CASKGLAGTDTQYF. This chain links TRBV5-6 with TRBJ2-3; TRBD2 matches at 10 bases. The ends lost 6 bases at V and 1 base at J; junction bases unmatched: 2. There are 14 residues in the CDR3. From germline, CDR1 is SGHDT and CDR2 YYEEEE.

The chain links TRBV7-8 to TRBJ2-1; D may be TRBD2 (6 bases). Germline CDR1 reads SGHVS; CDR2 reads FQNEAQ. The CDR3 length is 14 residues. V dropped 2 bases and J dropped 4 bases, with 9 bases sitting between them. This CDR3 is CASSLWDSYNEQFF. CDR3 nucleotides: TGTGCCAGCAGCTTATGGGACTCGTACAATGAGCAGTTCTTC.

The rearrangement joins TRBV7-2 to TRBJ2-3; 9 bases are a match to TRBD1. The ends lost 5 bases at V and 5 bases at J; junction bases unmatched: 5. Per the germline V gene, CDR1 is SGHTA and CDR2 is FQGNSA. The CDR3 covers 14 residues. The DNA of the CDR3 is TGTGCCAGCAGCACGGACAGGGGTAGAGATACGCAGTATTTT. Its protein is CASSTDRGRDTQYF.

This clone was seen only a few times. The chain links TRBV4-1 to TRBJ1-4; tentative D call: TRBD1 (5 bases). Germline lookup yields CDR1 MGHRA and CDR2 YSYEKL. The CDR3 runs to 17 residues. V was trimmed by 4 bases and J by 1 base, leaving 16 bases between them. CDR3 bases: TGCGCCAGCAGCCCTATGGGCAGGGAACGAACTAATGAAAAACTGTTTTTT. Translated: CASSPMGRERTNEKLFF.

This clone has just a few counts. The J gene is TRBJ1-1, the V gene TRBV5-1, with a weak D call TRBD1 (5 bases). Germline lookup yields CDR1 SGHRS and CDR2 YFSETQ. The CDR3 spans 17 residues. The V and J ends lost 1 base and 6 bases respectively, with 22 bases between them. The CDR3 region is CASSLRIQSSAGPEAFF. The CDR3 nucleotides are TGCGCCAGCAGCTTGAGGATACAGAGTTCGGCGGGGCCTGAAGCTTTCTTT.

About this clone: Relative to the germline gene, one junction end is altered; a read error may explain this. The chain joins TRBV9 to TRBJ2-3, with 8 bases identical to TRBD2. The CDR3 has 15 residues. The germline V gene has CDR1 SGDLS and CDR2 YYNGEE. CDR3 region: CASSAGLASTDTQYF. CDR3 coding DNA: TGTGCCAGCAGCGCAGGACTAGCTAGCACCGATACGCAGTATTTT.

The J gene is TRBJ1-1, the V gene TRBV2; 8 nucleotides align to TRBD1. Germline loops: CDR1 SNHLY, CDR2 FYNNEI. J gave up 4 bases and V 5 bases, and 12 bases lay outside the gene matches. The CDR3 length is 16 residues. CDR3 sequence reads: CASSKLAGGAGTEAFF. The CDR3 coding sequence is TGTGCCAGCAGTAAACTGGCAGGGGGCGCCGGCACTGAAGCTTTCTTT.

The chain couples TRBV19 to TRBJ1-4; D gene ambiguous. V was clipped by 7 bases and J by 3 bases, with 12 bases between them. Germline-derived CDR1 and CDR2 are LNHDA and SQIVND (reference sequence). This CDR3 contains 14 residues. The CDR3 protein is CASKSYAANEKLFF. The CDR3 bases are TGTGCCAGTAAATCTTATGCGGCTAATGAAAAACTGTTTTTT.

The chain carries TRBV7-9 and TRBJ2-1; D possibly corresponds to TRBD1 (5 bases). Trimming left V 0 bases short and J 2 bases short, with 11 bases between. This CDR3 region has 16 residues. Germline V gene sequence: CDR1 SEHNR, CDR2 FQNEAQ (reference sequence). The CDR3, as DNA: TGTGCCAGCAGCTTAGCAGGCAGGGCCCCCTACAATGAGCAGTTCTTC. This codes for CASSLAGRAPYNEQFF.

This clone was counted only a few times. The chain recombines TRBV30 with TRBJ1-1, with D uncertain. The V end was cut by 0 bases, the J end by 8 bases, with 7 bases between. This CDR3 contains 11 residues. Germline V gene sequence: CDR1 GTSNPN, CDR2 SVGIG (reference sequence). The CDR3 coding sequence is TGTGCCTGGAGTGTACAAGTAGAAGCTTTCTTT. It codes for CAWSVQVEAFF. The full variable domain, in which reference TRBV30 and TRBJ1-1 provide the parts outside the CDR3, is SQTIHQWPATLVQPVGSPLSLECTVEGTSNPNLYWYRQAAGRGLQLLFYSVGIGQISSEVPQNLSASRPQDRQFILSSKKLLLSDSGFYLCAWSVQVEAFFGQGTRLTVV.

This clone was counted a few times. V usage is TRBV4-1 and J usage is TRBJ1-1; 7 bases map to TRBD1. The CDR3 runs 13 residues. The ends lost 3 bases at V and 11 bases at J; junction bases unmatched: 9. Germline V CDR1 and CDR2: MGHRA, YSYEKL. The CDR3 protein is CASSHQGQDLAFF. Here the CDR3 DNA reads TGCGCCAGCAGCCACCAAGGACAGGACTTGGCTTTCTTT.

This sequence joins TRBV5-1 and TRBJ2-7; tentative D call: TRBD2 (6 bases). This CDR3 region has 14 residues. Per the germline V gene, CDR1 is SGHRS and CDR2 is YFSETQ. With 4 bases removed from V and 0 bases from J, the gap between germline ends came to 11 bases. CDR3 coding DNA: TGCGCCAGCAGCGGGGACGGGAGCTCCTACGAGCAGTACTTC. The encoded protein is CASSGDGSSYEQYF.

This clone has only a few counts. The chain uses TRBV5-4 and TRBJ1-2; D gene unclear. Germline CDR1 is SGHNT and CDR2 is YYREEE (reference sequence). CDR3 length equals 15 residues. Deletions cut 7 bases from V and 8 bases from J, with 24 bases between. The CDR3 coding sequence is TGTGCCAGCTCCAGGCAGAGGGCCAATCAAGACGGCTACACCTTC. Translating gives CASSRQRANQDGYTF. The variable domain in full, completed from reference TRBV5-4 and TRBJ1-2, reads ETGVTQSPTHLIKTRGQQVTLRCSSQSGHNTVSWYQQALGQGPQFIFQYYREEENGRGNFPPRFSGLQFPNYSSELNVNALELDDSALYLCASSRQRANQDGYTFGSGTRLTVV.

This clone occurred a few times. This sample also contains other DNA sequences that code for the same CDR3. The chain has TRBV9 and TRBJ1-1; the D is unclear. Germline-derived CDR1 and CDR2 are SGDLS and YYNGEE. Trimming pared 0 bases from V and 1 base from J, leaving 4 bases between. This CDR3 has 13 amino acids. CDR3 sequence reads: CASSVAGNTEAFF. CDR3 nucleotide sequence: TGTGCCAGCAGCGTAGCAGGGAACACTGAAGCTTTCTTT.

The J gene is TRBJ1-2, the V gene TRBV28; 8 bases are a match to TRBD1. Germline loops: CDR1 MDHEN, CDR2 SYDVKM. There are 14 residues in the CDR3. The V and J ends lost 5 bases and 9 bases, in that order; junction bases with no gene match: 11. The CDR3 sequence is CASSTNRGGLRYTF. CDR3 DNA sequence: TGTGCCAGCAGTACCAACAGGGGGGGGTTGCGCTACACCTTC.

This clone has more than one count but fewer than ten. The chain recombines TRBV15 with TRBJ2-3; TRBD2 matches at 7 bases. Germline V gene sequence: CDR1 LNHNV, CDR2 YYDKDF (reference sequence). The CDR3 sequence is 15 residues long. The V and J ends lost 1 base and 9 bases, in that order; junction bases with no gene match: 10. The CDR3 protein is CATSRGEGTPGTQYF. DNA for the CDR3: TGTGCCACCAGCAGAGGGGAGGGGACGCCGGGCACGCAGTATTTT.

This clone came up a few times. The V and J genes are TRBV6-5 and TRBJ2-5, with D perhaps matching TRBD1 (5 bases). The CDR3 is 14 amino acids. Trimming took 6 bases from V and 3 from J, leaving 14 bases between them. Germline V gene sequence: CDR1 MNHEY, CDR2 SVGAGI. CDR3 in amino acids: CASSPLTDKETQYF. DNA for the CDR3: TGTGCCAGCAGCCCTCTGACAGACAAAGAGACCCAGTACTTC.

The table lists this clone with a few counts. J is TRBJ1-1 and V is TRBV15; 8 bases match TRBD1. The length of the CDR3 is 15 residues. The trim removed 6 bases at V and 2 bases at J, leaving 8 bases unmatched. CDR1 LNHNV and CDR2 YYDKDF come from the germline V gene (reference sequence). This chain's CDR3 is CATRGGDRGNTEAFF. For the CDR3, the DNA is TGTGCCACCAGGGGGGGAGACAGGGGAAACACTGAAGCTTTCTTT.

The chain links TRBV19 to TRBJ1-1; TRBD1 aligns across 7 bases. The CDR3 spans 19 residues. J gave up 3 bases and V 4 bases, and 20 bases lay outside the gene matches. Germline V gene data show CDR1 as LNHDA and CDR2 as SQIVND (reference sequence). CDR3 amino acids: CASSTRQGQFVGSDTEAFF. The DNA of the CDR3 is TGTGCCAGTAGTACGAGACAGGGACAGTTTGTGGGATCGGACACTGAAGCTTTCTTT. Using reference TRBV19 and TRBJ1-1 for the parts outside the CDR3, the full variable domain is DGGITQSPKYLFRKEGQNVTLSCEQNLNHDAMYWYRQDPGQGLRLIYYSQIVNDFQKGDIAEGYSVSREKKESFPLTVTSAQKNPTAFYLCASSTRQGQFVGSDTEAFFGQGTRLTVV.

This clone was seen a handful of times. The CDR3 DNA reads as TGTGCCAGCAGCTTAATAGCCGGGACAGGGGGCACCGGGGAGCTGTTTTTT. Encoded protein: CASSLIAGTGGTGELFF. The chain has TRBV7-7 and TRBJ2-2; 11 bases agree with TRBD1. The CDR3 totals 17 residues. Germline CDR1 and CDR2: SSHAT and FNYEAQ (reference sequence). V shed 2 bases and J 4 bases; nucleotides not matched to a gene: 6. Looking up the rest from reference TRBV7-7 and TRBJ2-2 gives the full variable domain: GAGVSQSPRYKVTKRGQDVTLRCDPISSHATLYWYQQALGQGPEFLTYFNYEAQPDKSGLPSDRFSAERPEGSISTLTIQRTEQRDSAMYRCASSLIAGTGGTGELFFGEGSRLTVL.

The CDR3 nucleotides are TGTGCCAGCAGCTCGATGCCGCGCTCTGGAAACACCATATATTTT. This gives the protein CASSSMPRSGNTIYF. This sequence joins TRBV5-6 and TRBJ1-3; D not certain. Per germline, CDR1 SGHDT and CDR2 YYEEEE. The CDR3 totals 15 residues. Trimming left V 3 bases short and J 0 bases short, with 10 bases between.